The 15 T cell receptor beta chains presented below share a single source sample, sequenced in a study of T cells in Graves' hyperthyroidism and ophthalmopathy. Amplified TCR beta CDR3 regions came from RNA transcripts. HTBI primers were the set used in a first-round RT-PCR of the TCR CDR3. TCRdb fed the multiplex PCR reads into MiXCR, producing one record per CDR3 protein. This sample carries 800,000 or so distinct CDR3 sequences, about two fifths of them seen once, and the ten largest clones take 8.9%. Sample: blood. These TCRs come from a young man with Graves' hyperthyroidism.

The chain is built from TRBV29-1 and TRBJ1-2, with D unresolved. The CDR3 is 15 amino acids. CDR1 and CDR2 (germline): SQVTM, ANQGSEA. V dropped 3 bases and J dropped 0 bases, with 14 bases sitting between them. CDR3 loop: CSVERKGLANYGYTF. The DNA of the CDR3 is TGCAGCGTTGAGAGGAAGGGCTTGGCTAACTATGGCTACACCTTC.

There are a few counts of this clonotype. V gene TRBV10-3 combines with J gene TRBJ2-6; perhaps TRBD1 as D (7 bases). Germline V CDR1 and CDR2: ENHRY, SYGVKD. The length of the CDR3 is 14 residues. The V gene lost 11 bases and the J gene lost 2 bases, with 13 bases spanning the gap. CDR3: CAVQGEAGANVLTF. In nucleotides, the CDR3 is TGTGCCGTCCAGGGGGAGGCTGGGGCCAACGTCCTGACTTTC.

The sample holds many counts of this clonotype. The chain is built from TRBV19 and TRBJ1-5; D ambiguous. V gave up 2 bases and J gave up 2 bases, with 10 bases separating them. The CDR3 spans 15 residues. Germline V lookup: CDR1 LNHDA, CDR2 SQIVND (reference sequence). As DNA, the CDR3 is TGTGCCAGTAGTATACACGCAGGCGGCAATCAGCCCCAGCATTTT. Protein: CASSIHAGGNQPQHF.

This clonotype was seen a few times. The chain links TRBV4-3 to TRBJ2-7, with 8 bases aligning to TRBD1. V dropped 5 bases and J dropped 0; count of bases not matched to a gene: 6. The CDR3 covers 15 residues. CDR1 is LGHNA, CDR2 YSLEER, per germline. CDR3: CASSYGQGSSYEQYF. In DNA form, the CDR3 reads TGCGCCAGCAGCTATGGACAGGGTAGCTCCTACGAGCAGTACTTC.

The rearrangement joins TRBV29-1 to TRBJ1-5; D uncertain. The CDR3 extends over 14 amino acids. V lost 1 base, J lost 7 bases, and 14 bases lay in between. Germline CDR1 SQVTM, CDR2 ANQGSEA. The CDR3 DNA is TGCAGCGTTGAAGTTGGACTAGCGAGCCAGCCCCAGCATTTT. It is translated as CSVEVGLASQPQHF.

A word on this clonotype: One junction end does not reproduce the germline sequence, and a read error may be involved. The rearrangement links TRBV20-1 to TRBJ1-2, with 10 bases matching TRBD1. CDR3 length: 15 residues. Germline V lookup: CDR1 DFQATT, CDR2 SNEGSKA (reference sequence). CDR3 sequence: CSAERQGADNYGYAF. DNA for the CDR3: TGCAGTGCTGAAAGACAGGGGGCCGATAACTATGGCTACGCCTTC.

This clonotype was seen repeatedly, ten times or more. The V and J genes are TRBV7-9 and TRBJ2-2, with 7 bases identical to TRBD1. Germline lookup yields CDR1 SEHNR and CDR2 FQNEAQ (reference sequence). V shed 6 bases and J 2 bases; nucleotides not matched to a gene: 6. CDR3 size: 15 residues. The CDR3 bases are TGTGCCAGCAGGGGTCGACAGGGAAACACCGGGGAGCTGTTTTTT. It specifies CASRGRQGNTGELFF.

The chain is built from TRBV7-9 and TRBJ1-1; D is uncertain. The CDR3 contains 13 residues. Germline loops: CDR1 SEHNR, CDR2 FQNEAQ (reference sequence). Trimming took off 5 bases at V and 3 bases at J, with 10 bases between the two ends. CDR3 protein: CASSIQRDTEAFF. CDR3 nucleotide sequence: TGTGCCAGCAGCATCCAAAGGGACACTGAAGCTTTCTTT. Supplemented by reference TRBV7-9 and TRBJ1-1, the full variable domain reads DTGVSQNPRHKITKRGQNVTFRCDPISEHNRLYWYRQTLGQGPEFLTYFQNEAQLEKSRLLSDRFSAERPKGSFSTLEIQRTEQGDSAMYLCASSIQRDTEAFFGQGTRLTVV.

V usage is TRBV29-1 and J usage is TRBJ1-4, with D perhaps matching TRBD1 (6 bases). The end of the DNA is better explained by TRBJ2-4, so the J call may be wrong. The CDR3 has 14 residues. Germline CDR1 and CDR2: SQVTM and ANQGSEA. CDR3 sequence: CSASQGVDKNIQYF. CDR3 sequence (DNA): TGCAGCGCCTCACAGGGCGTGGACAAAAACATTCAGTACTTC.

With respect to this clonotype: A much more abundant neighbour one base away suggests this may be a read error. The genes are TRBV5-3 and TRBJ1-2; D may be TRBD1 (5 bases). TRBV5-3 belongs to the ORF category, with a function that is uncertain. CDR3 length: 12 residues. V lost 10 bases, J lost 10 bases, and 20 bases lay in between. CDR3 nucleotide sequence: TGTGCCGGTAAACGGGCGGGGGGAGTCTACACCTTC. Residues: CAGKRAGGVYTF.

The chain joins TRBV9 to TRBJ2-7, with 8 positions matching TRBD1. V dropped 5 bases and J dropped 5; count of bases not matched to a gene: 9. Germline assignment: CDR1 SGDLS and CDR2 YYNGEE. This CDR3 has 14 residues. CDR3 region: CASSLWDRIHEQYF. Here the CDR3 DNA reads TGTGCCAGCAGTTTATGGGACAGGATCCACGAGCAGTACTTC. Drawing the rest from reference TRBV9 and TRBJ2-7, the complete variable domain is DSGVTQTPKHLITATGQRVTLRCSPRSGDLSVYWYQQSLDQGLQFLIQYYNGEERAKGNILERFSAQQFPDLHSELNLSSLELGDSALYFCASSLWDRIHEQYFGPGTRLTVT.

In DNA form, the CDR3 reads TGTGCCAGCAGCGACAACAAAGCAGGGGCCCCCGGGGAGCTGTTTTTT. It is translated as CASSDNKAGAPGELFF. This sequence joins TRBV2 and TRBJ2-2; the D gene is possibly TRBD1 (6 bases). Germline CDR1 reads SNHLY; CDR2 reads FYNNEI. V dropped 6 bases and J dropped 6 bases, with 20 bases sitting between them. The CDR3 extends over 16 amino acids.

As regards this clonotype: The germline gene is not matched at one end of the junction; a read error may be the cause. The gene calls are TRBV2 and TRBJ2-5; TRBD2 agrees at 8 bases. Germline CDR1 reads SNHLY; CDR2 reads FYNNEI. The CDR3 covers 15 residues. The CDR3 reads CASSNGTSTRETRYF. CDR3 DNA: TGTGCCAGCAGTAACGGGACTAGTACCCGAGAGACCCGGTACTTC. The complete variable domain, with remaining parts taken from reference TRBV2 and TRBJ2-5, reads EPEVTQTPSHQVTQMGQEVILRCVPISNHLYFYWYRQILGQKVEFLVSFYNNEISEKSEIFDDQFSVERPDGSNFTLKIRSTKLEDSAMYFCASSNGTSTRETRYFGPGTRLLVL.

The chain recombines TRBV5-4 with TRBJ1-6, with a weak D call TRBD1 (5 bases). Germline V CDR1 and CDR2: SGHNT, YYREEE (reference sequence). V gave up 3 bases and J gave up 6 bases, with 13 bases separating them. The CDR3 has 15 amino acids. The CDR3, as DNA: TGTGCCAGCAGCTCAAACCGGGGCCCTAATTCACCCCTCCACTTT. This sequence encodes CASSSNRGPNSPLHF.

This clonotype was detected only a few times. The gene calls are TRBV4-1 and TRBJ1-6; no definite D call. The germline gives CDR1 MGHRA, CDR2 YSYEKL. With 5 bases removed from V and 4 bases from J, the gap between germline ends came to 12 bases. This CDR3 contains 15 residues. Here the CDR3 reads CASSSSPGYNSPLHF. The CDR3 DNA is TGCGCCAGCAGCTCATCCCCGGGGTATAATTCACCCCTCCACTTT.